This entry describes one T cell receptor beta chain. Enrolment of Seattle patients took place during active infection, and they were followed longitudinally. Trimming cost V 2 bases and J 0 bases; bases outside gene matches: 8. The CDR3 runs 18 residues. The sample is drawn from a study of blood T cell repertoires in COVID-19. Study summary: COVID-19 samples from acute and convalescent phases originated in the United States, Italy and Spain. Sample material is recorded as cDNA or gDNA derived from T cells, B-cell-depleted T cells, or PBMCs.

How the authors handled the data: Estimated nucleated cell counts came from reference gene primer amplification. Measured with immunoSEQ multiplex PCR; TCRdb has only the in-frame clones, and not every one. V, J and clone size reflect that table, while D and trimming were determined from the DNA. The sample has 300,000 to 400,000 clones, 80% to 90% seen once. The sequenced material came from peripheral blood. The TCR was taken from a man under 40 with COVID-19, enrolled during active disease. The chain recombines TRBV23-1 with TRBJ2-1, with 9 bases lining up with TRBD2. TRBV23-1 counts as an open reading frame of uncertain function. CDR3 residues: CASSQSRTSVSSYNEQFF. In nucleotides, the CDR3 is TGCGCCAGCAGTCAAAGTCGGACTAGCGTTAGCTCCTACAATGAGCAGTTCTTC.